A selection of T cell receptor beta chains follows, all from one sample in a study of PD-1 blockade in mismatch repair-deficient tumors. TCRdb's table, derived via immunoSEQ multiplex PCR, lists solely in-frame clones and lacks some. Of some 110,000 clones listed, around three quarters are singletons. The material was peripheral blood, obtained approximately 64 weeks after starting pembrolizumab. These receptors were obtained from an adult with mismatch repair-deficient cancer. Both conserved end residues are part of each CDR3. Fields, in order: CDR3 DNA, CDR3 protein, CDR3 length, D gene, J gene, V gene, clone size. The D gene is left open where the match is weak. Rows may omit the clone size; those that give it use once, few, many or a size class.

TGTGCCAGCAGCTGGGGACAGGGAGGCGAGCAGTACTTC | CASSWGQGGEQYF | 13 | TRBD1 | TRBJ2-7 | TRBV6-1 | NA
TGCGCCAGCAGCCAAGTAGGGCTAGCGGGAAGGAGAGGCGCCTACGAGCAGTACTTC | CASSQVGLAGRRGAYEQYF | 19 | TRBD2 | TRBJ2-7 | TRBV4-1 | NA
TGTGCCAGCAGTAAAGAGCGCACAGATACGCAGTATTTT | CASSKERTDTQYF | 13 | NA | TRBJ2-3 | TRBV6-1 | NA
TGTGCCAGCAGTTACTCTTACACCGGGGAGCTGTTTTTT | CASSYSYTGELFF | 13 | NA | TRBJ2-2 | TRBV6-5 | NA
TGTGCCAGCAGTCCGTCCTCGGGGACCCAGTACTTC | CASSPSSGTQYF | 12 | NA | TRBJ2-5 | TRBV27 | NA
TGTGCCAGCAGTCTTGAGCGGGAGGCCCCATACAATGAGCAGTTCTTC | CASSLEREAPYNEQFF | 16 | TRBD2 | TRBJ2-1 | TRBV2 | NA
TGTGCCAGCAGCTCGGCAGGGGCAGTCTACAATGAGCAGTTCTTC | CASSSAGAVYNEQFF | 15 | NA | TRBJ2-1 | TRBV7-3 | NA
TGTGCCAGCTCACCGCCTATAAGGGGTTCCGGGGAGCTGTTTTTT | CASSPPIRGSGELFF | 15 | NA | TRBJ2-2 | TRBV18 | NA
TGTGCCAGCAGTTTACGTTCCGGGACCTACGAGCAGTACTTC | CASSLRSGTYEQYF | 14 | NA | TRBJ2-7 | TRBV27 | NA
TGTGCCACTAACCATGCGTGGGGGGGTAGCTACGAGCAGTACTTC | CATNHAWGGSYEQYF | 15 | TRBD2 | TRBJ2-7 | TRBV6-1 | NA
TGTGCTAGTGTTTACGGGGAAAGCAATCAGCCCCAGCATTTT | CASVYGESNQPQHF | 14 | NA | TRBJ1-5 | TRBV12-5 | NA
TGTGCCAGCAGCATTACGCCTCAAGTTCATACGCAGTATTTT | CASSITPQVHTQYF | 14 | NA | TRBJ2-3 | TRBV4-2 | NA
TGTGCCAGCAGTTTAGGGCCAACCGTGGGCGAGCAGTACTTC | CASSLGPTVGEQYF | 14 | NA | TRBJ2-7 | TRBV28 | NA
TGTGCCAGTAGCTTGGGACTAGCTAATCCCTACGAGCAGTACTTC | CASSLGLANPYEQYF | 15 | TRBD2 | TRBJ2-7 | TRBV19 | NA
TGTGCCAGTTTGGGGAGGGACCGAGAAAATGAGCAGTTCTTC | CASLGRDRENEQFF | 14 | TRBD2 | TRBJ2-1 | TRBV19 | once
TGTGCCAGCAGCCCAGGACATCTCGGAGATACGCAGTATTTT | CASSPGHLGDTQYF | 14 | NA | TRBJ2-3 | TRBV7-9 | once